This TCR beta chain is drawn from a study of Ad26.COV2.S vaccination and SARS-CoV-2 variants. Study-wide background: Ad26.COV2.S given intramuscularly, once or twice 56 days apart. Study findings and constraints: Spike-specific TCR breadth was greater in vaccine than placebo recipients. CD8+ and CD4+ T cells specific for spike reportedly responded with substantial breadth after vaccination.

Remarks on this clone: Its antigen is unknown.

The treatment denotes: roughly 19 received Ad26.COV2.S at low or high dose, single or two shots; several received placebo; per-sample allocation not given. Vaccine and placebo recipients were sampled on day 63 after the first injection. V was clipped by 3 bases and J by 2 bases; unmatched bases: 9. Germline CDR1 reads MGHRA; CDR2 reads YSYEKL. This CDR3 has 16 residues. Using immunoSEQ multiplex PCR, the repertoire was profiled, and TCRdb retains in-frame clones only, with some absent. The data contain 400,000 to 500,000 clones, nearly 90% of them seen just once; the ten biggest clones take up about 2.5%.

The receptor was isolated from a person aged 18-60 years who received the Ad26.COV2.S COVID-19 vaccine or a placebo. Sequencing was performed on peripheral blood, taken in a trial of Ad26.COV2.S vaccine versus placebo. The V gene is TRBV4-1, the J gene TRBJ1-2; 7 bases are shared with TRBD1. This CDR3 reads CASSQTSGQENYGYTF. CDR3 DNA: TGCGCCAGCAGCCAGACGTCTGGACAGGAAAACTATGGCTACACCTTC.